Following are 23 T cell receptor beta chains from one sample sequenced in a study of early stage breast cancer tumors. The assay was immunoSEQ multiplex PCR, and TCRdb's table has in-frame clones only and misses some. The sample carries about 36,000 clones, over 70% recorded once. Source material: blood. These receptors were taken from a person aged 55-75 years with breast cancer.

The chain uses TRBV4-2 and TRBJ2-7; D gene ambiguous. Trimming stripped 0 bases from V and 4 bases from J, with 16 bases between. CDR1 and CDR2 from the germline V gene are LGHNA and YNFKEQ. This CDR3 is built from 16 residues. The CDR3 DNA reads TGTGCCAGCAGCCAAGATGAGGCAGCGAGAAATTACGAGCAGTACTTC. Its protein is CASSQDEAARNYEQYF.

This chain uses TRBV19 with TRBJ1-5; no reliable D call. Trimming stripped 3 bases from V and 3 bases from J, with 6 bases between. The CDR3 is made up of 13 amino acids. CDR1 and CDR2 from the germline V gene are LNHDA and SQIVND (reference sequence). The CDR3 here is CASSIGINQPQHF. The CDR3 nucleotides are TGTGCCAGTAGTATCGGGATCAATCAGCCCCAGCATTTT. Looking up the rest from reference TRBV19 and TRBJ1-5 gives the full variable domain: DGGITQSPKYLFRKEGQNVTLSCEQNLNHDAMYWYRQDPGQGLRLIYYSQIVNDFQKGDIAEGYSVSREKKESFPLTVTSAQKNPTAFYLCASSIGINQPQHFGDGTRLSIL.

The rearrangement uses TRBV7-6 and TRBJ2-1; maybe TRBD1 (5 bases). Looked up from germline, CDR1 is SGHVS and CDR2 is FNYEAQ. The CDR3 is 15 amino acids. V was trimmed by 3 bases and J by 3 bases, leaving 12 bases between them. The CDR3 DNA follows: TGTGCCAGCAGCTTCCCTGAAGGGGTCTACAATGAGCAGTTCTTC. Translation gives CASSFPEGVYNEQFF.

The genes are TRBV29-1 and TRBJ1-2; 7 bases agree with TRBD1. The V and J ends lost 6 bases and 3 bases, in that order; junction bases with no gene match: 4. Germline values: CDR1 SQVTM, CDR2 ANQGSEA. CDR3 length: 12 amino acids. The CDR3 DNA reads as TGCAGCGTGGGGACAGAGGACTATGGCTACACCTTC. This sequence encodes CSVGTEDYGYTF.

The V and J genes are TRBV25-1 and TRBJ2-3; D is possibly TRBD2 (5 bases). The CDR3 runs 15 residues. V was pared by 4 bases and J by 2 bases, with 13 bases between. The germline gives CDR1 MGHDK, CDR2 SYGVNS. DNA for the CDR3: TGTGCCAGCAGTGGGACGGGAACCCTCACAGATACGCAGTATTTT. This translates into CASSGTGTLTDTQYF.

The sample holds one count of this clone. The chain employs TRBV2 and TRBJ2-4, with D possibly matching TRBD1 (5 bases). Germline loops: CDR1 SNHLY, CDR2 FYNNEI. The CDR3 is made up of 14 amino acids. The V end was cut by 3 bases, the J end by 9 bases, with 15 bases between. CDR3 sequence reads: CASSETALFGIQYF. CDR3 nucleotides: TGTGCCAGCAGTGAGACAGCCCTTTTTGGCATTCAGTACTTC.

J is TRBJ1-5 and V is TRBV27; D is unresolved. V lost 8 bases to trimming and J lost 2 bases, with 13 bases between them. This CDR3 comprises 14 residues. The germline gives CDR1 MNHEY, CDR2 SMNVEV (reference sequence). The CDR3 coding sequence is TGTGCCAGCCAACTCAGGTGGGGCAATCAGCCCCAGCATTTT. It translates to CASQLRWGNQPQHF.

This CDR3 is CASSPESQGTEAFF. CDR3 DNA: TGTGCCAGCTCACCCGAGTCACAGGGGACTGAAGCTTTCTTT. The V call is TRBV18, the J call TRBJ1-1, with 7 bases lining up with TRBD1. Germline values: CDR1 KGHSH, CDR2 LQKENI. Trimming removed 3 bases from V and 5 bases from J; junction bases left unmatched: 6. CDR3 length equals 14 residues.

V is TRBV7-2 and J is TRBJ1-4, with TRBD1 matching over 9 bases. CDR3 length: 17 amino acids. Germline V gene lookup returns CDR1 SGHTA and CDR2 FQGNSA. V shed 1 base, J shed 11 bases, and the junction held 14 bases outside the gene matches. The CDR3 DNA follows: TGTGCCAGCAGCTTAGGGGAAGGGACAGGGTCTAGCGGGAAACTGTTTTTT. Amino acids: CASSLGEGTGSSGKLFF.

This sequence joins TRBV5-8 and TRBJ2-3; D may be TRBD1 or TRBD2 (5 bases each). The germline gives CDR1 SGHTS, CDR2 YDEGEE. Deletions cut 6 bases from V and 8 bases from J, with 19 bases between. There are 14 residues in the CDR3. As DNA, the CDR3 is TGTGCCAGCACCATCCGGGGCGTTCTGTCTACGCAGTATTTT. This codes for CASTIRGVLSTQYF.

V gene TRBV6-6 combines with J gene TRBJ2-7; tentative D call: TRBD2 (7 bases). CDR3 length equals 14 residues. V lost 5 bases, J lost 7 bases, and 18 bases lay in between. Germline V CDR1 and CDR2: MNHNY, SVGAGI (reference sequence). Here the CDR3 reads CASSPLGGGREQYF. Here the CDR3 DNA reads TGTGCCAGCAGTCCCCTAGGGGGGGGACGAGAGCAGTACTTC.

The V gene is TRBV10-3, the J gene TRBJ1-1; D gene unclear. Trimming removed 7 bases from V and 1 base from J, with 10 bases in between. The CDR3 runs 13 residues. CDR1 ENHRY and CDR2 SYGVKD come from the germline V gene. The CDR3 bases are TGTGCCATCAAAGAGTTTTCGAACACTGAAGCTTTCTTT. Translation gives CAIKEFSNTEAFF.

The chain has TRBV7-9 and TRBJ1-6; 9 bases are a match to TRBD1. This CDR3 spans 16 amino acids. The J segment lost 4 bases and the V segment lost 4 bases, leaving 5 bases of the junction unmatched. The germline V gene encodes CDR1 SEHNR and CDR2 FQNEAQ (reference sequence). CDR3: CASSSGQGFYNSPLHF. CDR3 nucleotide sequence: TGTGCCAGCAGCTCGGGACAGGGTTTTTATAATTCACCCCTCCACTTT. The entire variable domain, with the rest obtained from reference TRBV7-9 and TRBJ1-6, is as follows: DTGVSQNPRHKITKRGQNVTFRCDPISEHNRLYWYRQTLGQGPEFLTYFQNEAQLEKSRLLSDRFSAERPKGSFSTLEIQRTEQGDSAMYLCASSSGQGFYNSPLHFGNGTRLTVT.

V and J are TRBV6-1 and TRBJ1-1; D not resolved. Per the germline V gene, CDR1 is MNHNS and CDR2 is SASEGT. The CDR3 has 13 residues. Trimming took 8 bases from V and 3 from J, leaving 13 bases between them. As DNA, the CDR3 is TGTGCCAGCGCGGCGGGGTTATACACTGAAGCTTTCTTT. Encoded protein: CASAAGLYTEAFF.

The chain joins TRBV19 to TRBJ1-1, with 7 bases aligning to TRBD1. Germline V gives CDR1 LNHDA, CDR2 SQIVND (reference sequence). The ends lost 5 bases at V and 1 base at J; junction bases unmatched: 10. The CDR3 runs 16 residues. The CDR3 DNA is TGTGCCAGTAGTTCGAGGACCGGGACAGCGAACACTGAAGCTTTCTTT. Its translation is CASSSRTGTANTEAFF.

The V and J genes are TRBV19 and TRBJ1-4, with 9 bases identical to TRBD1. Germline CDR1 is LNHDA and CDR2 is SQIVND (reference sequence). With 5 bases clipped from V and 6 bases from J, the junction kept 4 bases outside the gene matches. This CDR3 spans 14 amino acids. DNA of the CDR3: TGTGCCAGTAGTCCCGGGACAGGGCATGAAAAACTGTTTTTT. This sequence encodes CASSPGTGHEKLFF.

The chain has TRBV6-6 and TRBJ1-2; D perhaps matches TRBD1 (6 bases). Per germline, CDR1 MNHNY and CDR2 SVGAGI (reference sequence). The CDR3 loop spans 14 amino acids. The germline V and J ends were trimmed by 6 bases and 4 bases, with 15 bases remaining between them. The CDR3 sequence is CASSSRTVRYGYTF. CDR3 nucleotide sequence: TGTGCCAGCAGCTCTCGGACAGTTCGCTATGGCTACACCTTC.

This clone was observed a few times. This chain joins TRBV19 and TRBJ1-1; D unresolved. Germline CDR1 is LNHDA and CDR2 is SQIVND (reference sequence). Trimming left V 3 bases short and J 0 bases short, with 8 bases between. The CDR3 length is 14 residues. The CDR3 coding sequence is TGTGCCAGTAGTATCGGGGTTGTGAACACTGAAGCTTTCTTT. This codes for CASSIGVVNTEAFF.

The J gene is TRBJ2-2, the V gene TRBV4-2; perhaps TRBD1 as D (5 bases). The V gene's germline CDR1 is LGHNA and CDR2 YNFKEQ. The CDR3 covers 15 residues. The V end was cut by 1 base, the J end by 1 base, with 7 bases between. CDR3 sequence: CASSQGQGNTGELFF. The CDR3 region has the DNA TGTGCCAGCAGCCAAGGTCAGGGGAACACCGGGGAGCTGTTTTTT.

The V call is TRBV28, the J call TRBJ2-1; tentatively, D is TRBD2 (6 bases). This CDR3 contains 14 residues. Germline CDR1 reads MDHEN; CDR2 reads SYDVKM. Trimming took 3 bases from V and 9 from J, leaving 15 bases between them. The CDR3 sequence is CASSFQAGTSEQFF. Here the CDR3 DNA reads TGTGCCAGCAGTTTTCAGGCGGGAACAAGTGAGCAGTTCTTC.

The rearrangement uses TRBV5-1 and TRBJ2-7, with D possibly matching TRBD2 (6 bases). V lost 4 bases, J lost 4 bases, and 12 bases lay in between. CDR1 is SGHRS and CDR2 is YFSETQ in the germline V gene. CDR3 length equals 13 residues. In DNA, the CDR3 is TGCGCCAGCAGCCTCCAGACTAGATACGAGCAGTACTTC. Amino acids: CASSLQTRYEQYF.

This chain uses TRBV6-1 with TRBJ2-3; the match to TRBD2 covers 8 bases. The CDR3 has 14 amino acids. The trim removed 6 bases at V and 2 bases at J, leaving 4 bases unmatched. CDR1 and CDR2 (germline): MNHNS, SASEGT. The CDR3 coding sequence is TGTGCCAGCAGCGGCGGGGGGAACACAGATACGCAGTATTTT. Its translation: CASSGGGNTDTQYF.

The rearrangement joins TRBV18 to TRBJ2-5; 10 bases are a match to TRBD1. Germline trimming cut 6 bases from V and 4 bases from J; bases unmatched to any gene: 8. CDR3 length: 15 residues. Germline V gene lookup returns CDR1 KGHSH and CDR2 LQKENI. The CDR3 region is CASSPSRDRGETQYF. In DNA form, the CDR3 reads TGTGCCAGCTCCCCGTCCCGGGACAGGGGAGAGACCCAGTACTTC.